These 22 T cell receptor beta chains share one sample of origin, sequenced in a study of cytomegalovirus exposure and HLA in healthy donors. PCR employed 60 Vbeta and 13 Jbeta primers. TCRdb's table, derived via immunoSEQ multiplex PCR, lists solely in-frame clones and lacks some. The sample lists some 150,000 clones; about three quarters were seen once. The sample comprised PBMCs. These receptors originate from a male donor in good health and CMV-seronegative.

V is TRBV6-4 and J is TRBJ2-7, with a weak D call TRBD1 (6 bases). Germline V CDR1 and CDR2: MRHNA, SNTAGT. The CDR3 loop spans 13 amino acids. V was clipped by 1 base and J by 6 bases, with 10 bases between them. The CDR3 spells CASSDWEGGEQYF. As DNA, the CDR3 is TGTGCCAGCAGTGACTGGGAAGGGGGCGAGCAGTACTTC.

The gene calls are TRBV5-8 and TRBJ2-5; tentative D call: TRBD2 (5 bases). Germline V lookup: CDR1 SGHTS, CDR2 YDEGEE. The V gene lost 5 bases and the J gene lost 5 bases, with 16 bases spanning the gap. The CDR3 has 14 amino acids. The CDR3: CASSLGLNGETQYF. The CDR3 coding sequence is TGTGCCAGCAGTTTAGGACTCAACGGGGAGACCCAGTACTTC.

The chain joins TRBV7-6 to TRBJ2-5, with D possibly being TRBD2 (7 bases). Trimming removed 7 bases at V and 4 bases at J, with 19 bases between. Germline V CDR1 and CDR2: SGHVS, FNYEAQ. There are 15 residues in the CDR3. The chain's CDR3 is CASIQKGEGGETQYF. In nucleotides, the CDR3 is TGTGCCAGCATCCAAAAGGGGGAGGGAGGAGAGACCCAGTACTTC.

This chain joins TRBV2 and TRBJ1-5, with D perhaps TRBD1 (5 bases). The V gene's germline CDR1 is SNHLY and CDR2 FYNNEI. The CDR3 runs to 14 residues. V dropped 7 bases and J dropped 7 bases, with 17 bases sitting between them. CDR3 coding DNA: TGTGCCAGCACGACTGGGGGGGGACGCCAGCCCCAGCATTTT. This codes for CASTTGGGRQPQHF.

The V and J genes are TRBV28 and TRBJ2-5, with D possibly being TRBD1 (7 bases). The V gene lost 5 bases and the J gene lost 1 base, with 17 bases spanning the gap. Looked up from germline, CDR1 is MDHEN and CDR2 is SYDVKM. The CDR3 is 16 amino acids. The chain's CDR3 is CASSPTGRLGQETQYF. CDR3 nucleotides: TGTGCCAGCAGTCCGACAGGGAGGTTGGGCCAAGAGACCCAGTACTTC.

The chain employs TRBV19 and TRBJ2-1; 16 nucleotides match TRBD2. This CDR3 comprises 17 residues. The J segment lost 10 bases and the V segment lost 3 bases, leaving 9 bases of the junction unmatched. Germline values: CDR1 LNHDA, CDR2 SQIVND (reference sequence). CDR3 sequence (DNA): TGTGCCAGTAGTATGGGACTAGCGGGGGGGCGAGGGTGGGAGCAGTTCTTC. It codes for CASSMGLAGGRGWEQFF.

This clone was seen a handful of times. The chain recombines TRBV29-1 with TRBJ2-3; D might be TRBD1 (6 bases). Per germline, CDR1 SQVTM and CDR2 ANQGSEA. V dropped 5 bases and J dropped 4 bases, with 10 bases sitting between them. The CDR3 length is 12 residues. Here the CDR3 DNA reads TGCAGCGTTCGACAGGCGGCAGATACGCAGTATTTT. Residues: CSVRQAADTQYF.

This clone was counted a few times. The chain joins TRBV9 to TRBJ1-3; D might be TRBD1 (5 bases). CDR1 and CDR2 from the germline V gene are SGDLS and YYNGEE. The V end lost 3 bases, the J end lost 1 base, and 14 bases lay between the germline ends. The CDR3 length is 16 residues. This CDR3 reads CASSGPVAGSGNTIYF. For the CDR3, the DNA is TGTGCCAGCAGCGGGCCTGTGGCAGGGTCTGGAAACACCATATATTTT.

J is TRBJ1-4 and V is TRBV2; the match to TRBD1 covers 11 bases. The CDR3 extends over 14 amino acids. With 6 bases clipped from V and 7 bases from J, the junction kept 4 bases outside the gene matches. The V gene's germline CDR1 is SNHLY and CDR2 FYNNEI. CDR3 amino acids: CASRGQGEREKLFF. In nucleotides, the CDR3 is TGTGCCAGCAGGGGACAGGGGGAGCGTGAAAAACTGTTTTTT.

CDR3 amino acids: CASSPGLGFYNEQFF. The DNA of the CDR3 is TGCGCCAGCAGCCCGGGACTAGGGTTCTACAATGAGCAGTTCTTC. This chain joins TRBV5-1 and TRBJ2-1; 8 nucleotides match TRBD2. Germline CDR1 and CDR2: SGHRS and YFSETQ. V shed 4 bases, J shed 3 bases, and the junction held 6 bases outside the gene matches. The CDR3 length is 15 residues. The full variable domain, rest sourced from reference TRBV5-1 and TRBJ2-1, is KAGVTQTPRYLIKTRGQQVTLSCSPISGHRSVSWYQQTPGQGLQFLFEYFSETQRNKGNFPGRFSGRQFSNSRSEMNVSTLELGDSALYLCASSPGLGFYNEQFFGPGTRLTVL.

This chain joins TRBV25-1 and TRBJ1-2, with 10 bases lining up with TRBD1. V lost 7 bases to trimming and J lost 7 bases; unmatched junction nucleotides: 12. CDR1 is MGHDK and CDR2 is SYGVNS in the germline V gene. The CDR3 has 15 residues. In DNA, the CDR3 is TGTGCCAGCAAGCTCTCCGGGACAGGGGAAGCTGGCTACACCTTC. Translation gives CASKLSGTGEAGYTF.

This chain uses TRBV7-2 with TRBJ2-1; D call uncertain. The germline CDR1 and CDR2 sequences are SGHTA and FQGNSA. V lost 5 bases and J 7 bases, leaving 6 bases between the germline ends. The CDR3 consists of 11 residues. The CDR3 nucleotides are TGTGCCAGCAGCCCCGGGAATGAGCAGTTCTTC. Translating it yields CASSPGNEQFF.

V is TRBV27 and J is TRBJ2-2; 9 bases line up with TRBD1. With 6 bases clipped from V and 8 bases from J, the junction kept 13 bases outside the gene matches. Germline-derived CDR1 and CDR2 are MNHEY and SMNVEV (reference sequence). The CDR3 has 16 residues. The CDR3 region has the DNA TGTGCCAGCAGCTTGGGGGGGACAGGGCCTGCGGGGGAGCTGTTTTTT. Residues: CASSLGGTGPAGELFF.

The CDR3 region is CASSFGTGITGELFF. The CDR3 coding sequence is TGTGCCAGCAGCTTCGGGACAGGAATCACCGGGGAGCTGTTTTTT. This chain uses TRBV11-2 with TRBJ2-2; TRBD1 agrees at 8 bases. The CDR3 spans 15 residues. V trimming: 3 bases; J trimming: 4 bases; junction bases outside the gene matches: 4. Germline V gives CDR1 SGHAT, CDR2 FQNNGV.

The rearrangement joins TRBV5-1 to TRBJ2-7; 7 bases fit TRBD2. Germline assignment: CDR1 SGHRS and CDR2 YFSETQ. The CDR3 sequence is 14 residues long. J gave up 2 bases and V 4 bases, and 6 bases lay outside the gene matches. CDR3 loop: CASSPGDYPYEQYF. CDR3 nucleotides: TGCGCCAGCAGCCCTGGGGACTACCCCTACGAGCAGTACTTC.

The rearrangement links TRBV7-2 to TRBJ2-2; the D is unclear. Germline V CDR1 and CDR2: SGHTA, FQGNSA. V was pared by 3 bases and J by 0 bases, with 11 bases between. This CDR3 is 16 amino acids long. In nucleotides, the CDR3 is TGTGCCAGCAGCTTGAGAAACGGAGCGAACACCGGGGAGCTGTTTTTT. Translated: CASSLRNGANTGELFF.

The V gene is TRBV25-1, the J gene TRBJ2-3, with 11 bases aligning to TRBD1. V was clipped by 4 bases and J by 6 bases; unmatched bases: 9. This CDR3 spans 16 amino acids. CDR1 and CDR2 (germline): MGHDK, SYGVNS. The chain's CDR3 is CASSVGTGGPRDTQYF. In DNA, the CDR3 is TGTGCCAGCAGTGTTGGGACAGGGGGTCCACGGGATACGCAGTATTTT.

This clone was found once. The chain has TRBV5-1 and TRBJ2-5; 11 nucleotides line up with TRBD1. The tail of the sequence fits TRBJ2-7 better, so the J call may be wrong. This CDR3 has 14 residues. Per the germline V gene, CDR1 is SGHRS and CDR2 is YFSETQ. This CDR3 reads CASSLGDRGYEQYF. CDR3 nucleotides: TGCGCCAGCAGCTTGGGGGACAGGGGGTACGAGCAGTACTTC.

This chain links TRBV10-3 with TRBJ2-1, with TRBD2 as a possible D gene (6 bases). Trimming removed 1 base from V and 5 bases from J, with 12 bases in between. The CDR3 length is 15 residues. Germline V gene data show CDR1 as ENHRY and CDR2 as SYGVKD. CDR3 amino acids: CAISEFGTGNNEQFF. The CDR3 nucleotides read TGTGCCATCAGTGAGTTCGGGACTGGAAACAATGAGCAGTTCTTC.

V and J are TRBV4-2 and TRBJ2-2; D might be TRBD2 (6 bases). The CDR3 totals 15 residues. Germline V CDR1 and CDR2: LGHNA, YNFKEQ. Trimming cost V 4 bases and J 10 bases, with 19 bases left between them. CDR3 in DNA: TGTGCCAGCAGCCCAGCCGAGGCTTCGGGGGTGGAGCTGTTTTTT. Translation: CASSPAEASGVELFF.

The gene calls are TRBV5-1 and TRBJ2-2; D uncertain. The CDR3 totals 14 residues. Trimming removed 4 bases from V and 3 bases from J, with 10 bases in between. CDR1 is SGHRS, CDR2 YFSETQ, per germline. CDR3 loop: CASSALDYTGELFF. The CDR3 DNA reads as TGCGCCAGCAGCGCTCTAGATTACACCGGGGAGCTGTTTTTT.

The chain couples TRBV27 to TRBJ2-7; 9 bases fit TRBD1. The germline V gene encodes CDR1 MNHEY and CDR2 SMNVEV (reference sequence). The CDR3 covers 17 residues. V was pared by 6 bases and J by 2 bases, with 14 bases of the junction left unmatched. The CDR3: CASSLHPGTGSTYEQYF. In nucleotides, the CDR3 is TGTGCCAGCAGCCTTCACCCCGGGACAGGGAGCACCTACGAGCAGTACTTC.